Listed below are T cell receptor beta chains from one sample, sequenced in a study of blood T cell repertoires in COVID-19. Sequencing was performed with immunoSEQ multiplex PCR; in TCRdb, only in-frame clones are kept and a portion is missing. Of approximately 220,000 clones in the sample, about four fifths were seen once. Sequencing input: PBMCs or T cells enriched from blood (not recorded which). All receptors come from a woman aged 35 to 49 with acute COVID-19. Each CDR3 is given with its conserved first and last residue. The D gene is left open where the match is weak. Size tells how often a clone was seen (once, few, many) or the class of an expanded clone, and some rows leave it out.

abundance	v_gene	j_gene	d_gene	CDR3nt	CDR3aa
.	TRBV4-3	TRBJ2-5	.	TGCGCCAGCAGCCAAGATTTTGCGGAGACCCAGTACTTC	CASSQDFAETQYF
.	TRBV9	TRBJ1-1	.	TGTGTCAGCAGCGTCCAGTGGAACACTGAAGCTTTCTTT	CVSSVQWNTEAFF
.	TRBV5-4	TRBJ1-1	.	TGTGCCAGCAGCCCGTACATGAACACTGAAGCTTTCTTT	CASSPYMNTEAFF
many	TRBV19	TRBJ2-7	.	TGTGCCAGTAGTACCCACAGGGCTCCCTACGAGCAGTACTTC	CASSTHRAPYEQYF
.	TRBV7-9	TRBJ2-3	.	TGTGCCAGCAGCACCCACCTAGCAGATACGCAGTATTTT	CASSTHLADTQYF
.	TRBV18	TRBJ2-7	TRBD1	TGTGCCAGCTCATACAGGGGCGGTGACGAGCAGTACTTC	CASSYRGGDEQYF
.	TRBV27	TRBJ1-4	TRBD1	TGTGCCAGCAGTATGACAGGGAAAAGTGAAAAACTGTTTTTT	CASSMTGKSEKLFF
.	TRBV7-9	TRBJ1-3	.	TGTGCCAGCAGCTTAGGCGGCAGAGGCTTCGGAAACACCATATATTTT	CASSLGGRGFGNTIYF
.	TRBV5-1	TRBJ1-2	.	TGCGCCAGCAGCTTGGGGCGGCAGATCGTCGAAGGCTACACCTTC	CASSLGRQIVEGYTF
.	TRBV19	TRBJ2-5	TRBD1	TGTGCCAGTAGTTTCTCCCGCGACAGGGTAAAAGAGACCCAGTACTTC	CASSFSRDRVKETQYF
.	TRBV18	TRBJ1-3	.	TGTGCCAGCTCACCGCCAGGGTCGGCTGGAAACACCATATATTTT	CASSPPGSAGNTIYF
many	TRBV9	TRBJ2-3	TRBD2	TGTGCCAGCAGCGTAGGGCGGGGGGGATTAGCAGATACGCAGTATTTT	CASSVGRGGLADTQYF
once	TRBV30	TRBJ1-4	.	TGTGCCTTCGTAGACAGTCTAAATGAAAAACTGTTTTTT	CAFVDSLNEKLFF
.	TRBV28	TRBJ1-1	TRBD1	TGTGCCAGCAGTTCAGCCGGGACAGGGCGGGCGAACACTGAAGCTTTCTTT	CASSSAGTGRANTEAFF
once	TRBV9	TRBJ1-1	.	TGTGCCAGCAGAGGACAGATGAACACTGAAGCTTTCTTT	CASRGQMNTEAFF
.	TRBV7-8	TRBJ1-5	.	TGTGCCAGCAGCTCGAGGGAGGGGATTGATCAGCCCCAGCATTTT	CASSSREGIDQPQHF
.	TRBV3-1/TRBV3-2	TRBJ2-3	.	TGTGCCAGCAGCCAAGGCGGCCGGGGTTTGACAGATACGCAGTATTTT	CASSQGGRGLTDTQYF
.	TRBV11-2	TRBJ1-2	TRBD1	TGTGCCAGCAGCTTTGGGCGCGACAGGGCAGGCTATGGCTACACCTTC	CASSFGRDRAGYGYTF
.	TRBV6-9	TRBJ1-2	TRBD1	TGTGCCAGCAGTTCAACAGGGGGTAGGTATGGCTACACCTTC	CASSSTGGRYGYTF
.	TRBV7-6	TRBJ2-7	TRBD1	TGTGCCAGCAGCTTAGGGACAGGGGCCTACGAGCAGTACTTC	CASSLGTGAYEQYF
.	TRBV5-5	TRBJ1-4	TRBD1	TGTGCCAGCAGCATGGAGACAGGGGGCCTACTGTTTTTT	CASSMETGGLLFF
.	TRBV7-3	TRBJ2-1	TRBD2	TGTGCCAGCAGCTTAACGCGGGGGAGCTCCTACAATGAGCAGTTCTTC	CASSLTRGSSYNEQFF
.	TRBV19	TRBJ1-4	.	TGTGCCAGTAGTGTTGGAGCCGGGAATGAAAAACTGTTTTTT	CASSVGAGNEKLFF
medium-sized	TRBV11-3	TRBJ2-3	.	TGTGCCAGCAGCTCGACTTTGGATACGCAGTATTTT	CASSSTLDTQYF
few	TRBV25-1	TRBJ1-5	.	TGTGCCAGCAGACAGGGAAGCAATCAGCCCCAGCATTTT	CASRQGSNQPQHF
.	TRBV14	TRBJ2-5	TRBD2	TGTGCCAGCAGCCAAGATTTGAATAGCGGGAGCGGGGAGACCCAGTACTTC	CASSQDLNSGSGETQYF
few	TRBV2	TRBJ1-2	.	TGTGCCAGCATTGACAGTCCGATTTATGGCTACACCTTC	CASIDSPIYGYTF
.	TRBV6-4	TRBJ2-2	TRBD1	TGTGCCAGCAGCCAGACAGGGACCGGGGAGCTGTTTTTT	CASSQTGTGELFF
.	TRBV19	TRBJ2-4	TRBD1	TGTGCCAGTAGTACTGGGGACAGGGAGGACATTCAGTACTTC	CASSTGDREDIQYF
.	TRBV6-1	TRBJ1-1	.	TGTGCCAGCAGTGAGCCGGCTGGGAGCACTGAAGCTTTCTTT	CASSEPAGSTEAFF
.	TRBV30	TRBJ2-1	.	TGTGCCTGGAGTGGTAGCTCCTACAATGAGCAGTTCTTC	CAWSGSSYNEQFF
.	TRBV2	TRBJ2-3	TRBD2	TGTGCCAGCGGGTCTAGCGGGAGAGATACGCAGTATTTT	CASGSSGRDTQYF
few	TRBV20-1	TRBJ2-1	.	TGCAGTGGCGGGTCCTACAATGAGCAGTTCTTC	CSGGSYNEQFF
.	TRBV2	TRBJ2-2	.	TGTGCCAGCAGTGGAGATAGGGGGAACACCGGGGAGCTGTTTTTT	CASSGDRGNTGELFF
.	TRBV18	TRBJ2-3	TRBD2	TGTGCCAGCTCACCACGTCTATGGGCTAGCGGGGGATTGGGAGATACGCAGTATTTT	CASSPRLWASGGLGDTQYF
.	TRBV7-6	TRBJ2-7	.	TGTGCCAGCAGCTTAGTAGCCAGGGGCCTCGAGCAGTACTTC	CASSLVARGLEQYF
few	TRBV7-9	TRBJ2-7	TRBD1	TGTGCCAGCAGCTGGACAGGGGAGGCCGAGCAGTACTTC	CASSWTGEAEQYF
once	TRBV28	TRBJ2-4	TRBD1	TGTGCCAGCAGTTTAGGAACCCCGAAGACCGGGACAGAAATTACTTTAGCCAAAAACATTCAGTACTTC	CASSLGTPKTGTEITLAKNIQYF
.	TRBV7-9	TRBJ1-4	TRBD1	TGTGCCAGCAGTACCTTTCAGGGGGCAGCGGGTGAAAAACTGTTTTTT	CASSTFQGAAGEKLFF
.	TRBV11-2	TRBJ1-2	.	TGTGCCAGCAGCCTACCGGACATATATGGCTACACCTTC	CASSLPDIYGYTF
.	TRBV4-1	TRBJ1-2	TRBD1	TGCGCCAGCAGCCAAGAGGACAGGGAGGATGGCTACACCTTC	CASSQEDREDGYTF
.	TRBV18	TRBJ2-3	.	TGTGCCAGCTCAGCGGTCGACGCGGCCCCGACAGATACGCAGTATTTT	CASSAVDAAPTDTQYF
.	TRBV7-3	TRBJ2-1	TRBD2	TGTGCCAGCAGCTTAGCGGGAGGGCCACGTGAGCAGTTCTTC	CASSLAGGPREQFF
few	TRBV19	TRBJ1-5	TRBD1	TGTGCCAGTAGTACCACAGGGGTTAGCAATCAGCCCCAGCATTTT	CASSTTGVSNQPQHF
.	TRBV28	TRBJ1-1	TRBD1	TGTGCCAGCAGCCGTGACAGGGGCCCTGAAGCTTTCTTT	CASSRDRGPEAFF